The sample holds a few counts of the clone carrying this TCR beta chain. Its antigen is undetermined. This specimen belongs to a study of T cells in Graves' hyperthyroidism and ophthalmopathy. Findings and caveats of the study: Ophthalmopathy stood apart from stable hyperthyroidism in a 13 V-J model. Most expanded thyroid clonotypes above 0.001 also appeared in blood.

Amplified TCR beta CDR3 regions derived from RNA transcripts. Carried out on the TCR CDR3, a first-round RT-PCR used the HTBI primer set. Using its own MiXCR run on the multiplex PCR reads, TCRdb lists one record per CDR3 protein. The sample records 300,000 to 500,000 distinct CDR3 sequences, more than 12% being singletons. V dropped 5 bases and J dropped 1; count of bases not matched to a gene: 7. CDR3 length: 16 amino acids. The germline gives CDR1 SGHNT, CDR2 YENEEA. The sequence derives from a man in his fifties with Graves' ophthalmopathy. V is TRBV11-3 and J is TRBJ2-7, with TRBD2 identical over 11 bases. Material: blood. The DNA for the CDR3 is TGTGCCAGCAGCAACCACGGGACTAGCGGTTCCTACGAGCAGTACTTC. This codes for CASSNHGTSGSYEQYF.